This T cell receptor (beta chain) was captured by sequencing in a study of tumor-infiltrating lymphocytes in primary liver carcinoma. With around 500 ng total RNA as template and a constant-region primer, TCR beta cDNA was made. Three nested multiplex PCR rounds, a slightly modified ARM-PCR, produced the libraries for TCR beta. Rounds one and two of PCR, each of 10 cycles, were primed with TRBV1-TRBV30 forward primers and a C-beta reverse primer. TCRdb reanalysed the multiplex PCR reads using MiXCR and keeps one entry per CDR3 protein. Of 95,000 to 150,000 distinct CDR3 sequences in the sample, 60% to 80% were seen once. Co-extraction yielded RNA and DNA from roughly 20-30 mg of unsorted bulk tissue. Study-wide findings and caveats: No more than about 8-24% of top clones could be seen in all five tumor regions.

The length of the CDR3 is 13 residues. CDR1 and CDR2 from the germline V gene are SGHNT and YYREEE (reference sequence). In regard to this clonotype: No antigen is known for it. This may arise from a read error, as a much more abundant clone is one base away.

The sample taken for sequencing was liver tumor tissue from sampling region 3. Subset given: tumor region T3, left-lateral pole. V is TRBV5-4 and J is TRBJ2-5; either TRBD1 or TRBD2 may supply D (6 bases each). This TCR came from a woman aged 55 to 70 with primary liver carcinoma and hepatitis B virus infection. The CDR3 sequence: CASSLRGEEIQYF. DNA for the CDR3: TGTGCCAGCAGCTTAAGGGGGGAAGAGATCCAGTACTTC.